One T cell receptor beta chain is described in this entry. The V gene lost 0 bases and the J gene lost 4 bases, with 8 bases spanning the gap. This CDR3 has 14 residues. CDR1 is SGHRS and CDR2 is YFSETQ in the germline V gene. This record belongs to a study of blood T cell repertoires in COVID-19. Study details: PBMCs, B-cell-depleted T cells, or T cells provided the cDNA or gDNA that made up the material.

Per the study methods: Estimates of nucleated cell counts were drawn from the amplification of reference gene primers. Only in-frame clones appear in the TCRdb table, and some are missing; sequencing was by immunoSEQ multiplex PCR. Clone size and V and J calls were adopted from that table, with D and trimming inferred from the DNA. This table has fewer than 250,000 clones, 83% appearing once. Sequencing was performed on peripheral blood. The rearrangement joins TRBV5-1 to TRBJ1-3; D is possibly TRBD1 (5 bases). This receptor was obtained from a human donor in a cohort sampled during active COVID-19. CDR3 coding DNA: TGCGCCAGCAGCTTGGCAGGGATAGGAAACACCATATATTTT. This gives the protein CASSLAGIGNTIYF.